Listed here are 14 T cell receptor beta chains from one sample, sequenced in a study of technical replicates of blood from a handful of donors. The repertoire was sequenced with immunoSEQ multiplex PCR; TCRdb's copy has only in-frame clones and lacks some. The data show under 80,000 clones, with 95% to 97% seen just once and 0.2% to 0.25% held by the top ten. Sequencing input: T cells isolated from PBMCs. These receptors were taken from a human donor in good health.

For the CDR3, the DNA is TGTGCCAGCAGTGGATCCAGCGGGGCAGATACGCAGTATTTT. Its protein product is CASSGSSGADTQYF. V gene TRBV6-4 combines with J gene TRBJ2-3; 7 nucleotides align to TRBD2. Per germline, CDR1 MRHNA and CDR2 SNTAGT. This CDR3 has 14 residues. Trimming cost V 4 bases and J 4 bases; bases outside gene matches: 5.

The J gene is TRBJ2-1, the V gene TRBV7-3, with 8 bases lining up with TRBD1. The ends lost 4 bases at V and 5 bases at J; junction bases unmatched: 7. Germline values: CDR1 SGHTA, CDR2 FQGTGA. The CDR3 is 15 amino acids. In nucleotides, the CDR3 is TGTGCCAGCAGCTCGGACAGGGACGGGAACAATGAGCAGTTCTTC. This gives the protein CASSSDRDGNNEQFF.

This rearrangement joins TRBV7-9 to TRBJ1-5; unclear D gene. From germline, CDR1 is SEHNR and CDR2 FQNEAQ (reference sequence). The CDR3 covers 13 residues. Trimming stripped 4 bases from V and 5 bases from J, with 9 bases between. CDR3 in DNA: TGTGCCAGCAGCTACACAGTCGATCAGCCCCAGCATTTT. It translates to CASSYTVDQPQHF.

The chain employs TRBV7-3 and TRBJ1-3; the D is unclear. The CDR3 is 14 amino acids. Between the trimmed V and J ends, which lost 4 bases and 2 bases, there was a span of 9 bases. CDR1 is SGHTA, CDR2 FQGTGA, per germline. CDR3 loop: CASSSGSAGNTIYF. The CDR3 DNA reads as TGTGCCAGCAGCTCGGGATCGGCTGGAAACACCATATATTTT.

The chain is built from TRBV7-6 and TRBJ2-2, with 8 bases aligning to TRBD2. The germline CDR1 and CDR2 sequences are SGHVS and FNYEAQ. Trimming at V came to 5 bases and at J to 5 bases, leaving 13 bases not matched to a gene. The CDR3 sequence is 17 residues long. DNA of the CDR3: TGTGCCAGCAGCCCCGGGGGGGGCAGTCTGAATACCGGGGAGCTGTTTTTT. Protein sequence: CASSPGGGSLNTGELFF.

CDR3 sequence reads: CASSLQGFETQYF. The DNA for the CDR3 is TGTGCCAGCAGCTTGCAGGGGTTCGAGACCCAGTACTTC. The chain has TRBV7-9 and TRBJ2-5; tentative D call: TRBD1 (6 bases). CDR3 length equals 13 residues. V lost 3 bases, J lost 5 bases, and 10 bases lay in between. Germline CDR1 SEHNR, CDR2 FQNEAQ (reference sequence).

The CDR3 sequence: CASSPNQPQHF. Here the CDR3 DNA reads TGTGCCAGCAGCCCGAATCAGCCCCAGCATTTT. This chain uses TRBV21-1 with TRBJ1-5. TRBV21-1 represents a pseudogene. This CDR3 region has 11 residues.

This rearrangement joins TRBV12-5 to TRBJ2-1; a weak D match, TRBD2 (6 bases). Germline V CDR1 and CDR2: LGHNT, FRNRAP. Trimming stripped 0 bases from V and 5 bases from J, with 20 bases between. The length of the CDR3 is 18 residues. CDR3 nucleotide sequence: TGTGCTAGTGGTTTGGTACGGTCGGGGCAGTGGGGGGACAATGAGCAGTTCTTC. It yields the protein CASGLVRSGQWGDNEQFF.

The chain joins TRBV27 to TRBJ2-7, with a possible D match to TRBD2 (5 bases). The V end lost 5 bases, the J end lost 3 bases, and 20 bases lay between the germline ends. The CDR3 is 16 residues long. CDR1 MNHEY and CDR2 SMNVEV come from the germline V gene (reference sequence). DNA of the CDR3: TGTGCCAGCAGTCTCTCCCTCGCGGGCACCAACTACGAGCAGTACTTC. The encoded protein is CASSLSLAGTNYEQYF.

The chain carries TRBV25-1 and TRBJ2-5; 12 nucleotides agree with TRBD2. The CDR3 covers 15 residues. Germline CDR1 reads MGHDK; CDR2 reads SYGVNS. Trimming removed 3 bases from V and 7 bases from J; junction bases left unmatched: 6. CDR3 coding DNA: TGTGCCAGCAGTGATCGGCTAGCGGGAGGGGGGACCCAGTACTTC. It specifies CASSDRLAGGGTQYF. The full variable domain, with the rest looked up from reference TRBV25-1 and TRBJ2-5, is EADIYQTPRYLVIGTGKKITLECSQTMGHDKMYWYQQDPGMELHLIHYSYGVNSTEKGDLSSESTVSRIRTEHFPLTLESARPSHTSQYLCASSDRLAGGGTQYFGPGTRLLVL.

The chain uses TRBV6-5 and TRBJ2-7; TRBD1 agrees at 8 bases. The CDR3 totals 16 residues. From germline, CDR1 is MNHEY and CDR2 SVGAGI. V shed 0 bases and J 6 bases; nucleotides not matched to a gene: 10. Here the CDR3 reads CASSYSVRTGNSEQYF. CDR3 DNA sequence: TGTGCCAGCAGTTACTCGGTCCGGACAGGGAATAGCGAGCAGTACTTC.

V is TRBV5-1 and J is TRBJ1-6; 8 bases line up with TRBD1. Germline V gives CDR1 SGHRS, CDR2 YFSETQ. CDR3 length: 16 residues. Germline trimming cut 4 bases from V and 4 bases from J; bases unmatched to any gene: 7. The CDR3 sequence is CASSPGQGTYNSPLHF. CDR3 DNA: TGCGCCAGCAGCCCCGGACAGGGCACGTATAATTCACCCCTCCACTTT.

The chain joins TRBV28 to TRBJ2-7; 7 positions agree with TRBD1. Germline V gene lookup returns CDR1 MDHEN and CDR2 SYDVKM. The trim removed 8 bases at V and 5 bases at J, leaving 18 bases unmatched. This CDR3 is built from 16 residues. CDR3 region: CASLTATTGRSHEQYF. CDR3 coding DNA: TGTGCCAGCCTAACAGCGACGACAGGGCGCTCTCACGAGCAGTACTTC.

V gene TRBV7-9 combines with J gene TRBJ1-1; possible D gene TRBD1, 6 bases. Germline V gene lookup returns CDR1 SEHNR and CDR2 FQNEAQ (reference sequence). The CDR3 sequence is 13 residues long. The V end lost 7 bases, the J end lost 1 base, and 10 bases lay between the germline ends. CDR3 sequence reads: CASTQDRNTEAFF. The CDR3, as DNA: TGTGCCAGCACCCAGGACAGGAACACTGAAGCTTTCTTT.